These 32 T cell receptor beta chains came from one sample sequenced in a study of cytomegalovirus exposure and HLA in healthy donors. PCR used 60 Vbeta primers and 13 Jbeta primers. Clones were read by immunoSEQ multiplex PCR, and TCRdb kept only the in-frame ones, dropping some. The sample shows approximately 98,000 clones, approximately 72% of them seen only once. The sequenced sample was PBMCs. These TCRs come from a man younger than 35 in good health and CMV-seropositive.

On this clone: One end of the junction does not line up with germline, which may come from a read error. Within the sample, other DNA sequences also encode this same CDR3. The chain employs TRBV7-8 and TRBJ1-6; D not resolved. The CDR3 has 18 amino acids. The V gene's germline CDR1 is SGHVS and CDR2 FQNEAQ. DNA of the CDR3: TGTGCCAGCAGCTTAGCGCGGCCCGGGAGCTCCTATAATTCCCCCCTCCACTTT. As protein: CASSLARPGSSYNSPLHF.

CDR3 in DNA: TGTGCCAGTAGTAAATCGTTTGATAGCGGGTACTACAATGAGCAGTTCTTC. It translates to CASSKSFDSGYYNEQFF. V and J are TRBV19 and TRBJ2-1, with 7 bases that match TRBD2. Germline CDR1 LNHDA, CDR2 SQIVND (reference sequence). The V gene end was trimmed by 4 bases and the J gene end by 3 bases; junction bases not matched to a gene: 12. The CDR3 has 17 amino acids.

Only a few counts were recorded for this clone. The rearrangement uses TRBV6-6 and TRBJ2-2, with 7 bases lining up with TRBD1. The CDR3 runs to 15 residues. J lost 5 bases, V lost 2 bases, and 5 bases had no gene match. Germline CDR1 MNHNY, CDR2 SVGAGI (reference sequence). The CDR3 region has the DNA TGTGCCAGCAGTTACGAGGGGGCTAGGACCGGGGAGCTGTTTTTT. It specifies CASSYEGARTGELFF.

The chain links TRBV4-2 to TRBJ2-1; D may be TRBD2 (7 bases). V was shortened by 3 bases and J by 16 bases, with 22 bases between the two germline ends. The CDR3 contains 14 residues. CDR1 is LGHNA, CDR2 YNFKEQ, per germline. CDR3 residues: CASSQDPVGGPQFF. CDR3 sequence (DNA): TGTGCCAGCAGCCAGGACCCCGTGGGGGGGCCACAATTCTTC.

This chain links TRBV5-1 with TRBJ2-2; 8 nucleotides line up with TRBD2. Germline CDR1 is SGHRS and CDR2 is YFSETQ. V shed 0 bases and J 3 bases; nucleotides not matched to a gene: 4. CDR3 length: 16 amino acids. The CDR3 sequence is CASSLGGLVDTGELFF. CDR3 DNA sequence: TGCGCCAGCAGCTTGGGGGGACTAGTTGACACCGGGGAGCTGTTTTTT.

This clone has just one count. A junction end diverges from the germline sequence, so it may reflect a read error. Other DNA sequences in this specimen translate into the identical CDR3. This chain links TRBV6-1 with TRBJ1-6; TRBD1 matches 8 bases. CDR3 length: 14 residues. Germline V gene data show CDR1 as MNHNS and CDR2 as SASEGT. CDR3 sequence reads: CASSLTGENSPLHF. As DNA, the CDR3 is TGTGCCAGCAGTCTGACAGGGGAGAATTCCCCCCTCCACTTT.

The chain recombines TRBV7-6 with TRBJ2-7, with D perhaps matching TRBD2 (6 bases). V was trimmed by 4 bases and J by 3 bases, leaving 16 bases between them. CDR1 is SGHVS, CDR2 FNYEAQ, per germline. This CDR3 has 15 amino acids. The CDR3 DNA follows: TGTGCCAGCAGCTCGGAAGGAGGGCGAAACTACGAGCAGTACTTC. Residues: CASSSEGGRNYEQYF.

CDR3 bases: TGTGCCAGCAGTACTACAGGGGCCTTGACCCAGTACTTC. It encodes CASSTTGALTQYF. J is TRBJ2-5 and V is TRBV27; TRBD1 agrees at 7 bases. CDR1 and CDR2 from the germline V gene are MNHEY and SMNVEV (reference sequence). The junction had 7 bases not matched to a gene; V was cut back by 5 bases and J by 7 bases. The CDR3 covers 13 residues.

The chain employs TRBV4-1 and TRBJ2-5; D is unclear. From germline, CDR1 is MGHRA and CDR2 YSYEKL. V lost 4 bases and J 5 bases, leaving 14 bases between the germline ends. The CDR3 consists of 14 residues. CDR3 DNA: TGCGCCAGCAGCCGGTCCCTAGGTCTGGAGACCCAGTACTTC. It is translated as CASSRSLGLETQYF.

This chain uses TRBV28 with TRBJ1-6; D might be TRBD1 (6 bases). Germline values: CDR1 MDHEN, CDR2 SYDVKM. CDR3 length: 19 amino acids. Trimming removed 7 bases at V and 0 bases at J, with 22 bases between. The DNA of the CDR3 is TGTGCCAGCACTTCAGGGGACCTAAGACTGAGCTCCTATAATTCACCCCTCCACTTT. Its protein product is CASTSGDLRLSSYNSPLHF.

The chain carries TRBV7-9 and TRBJ2-7; D is possibly TRBD2 (6 bases). The CDR3 covers 19 residues. Germline V CDR1 and CDR2: SEHNR, FQNEAQ (reference sequence). V dropped 5 bases and J dropped 3 bases, with 29 bases sitting between them. The CDR3 spells CASSPRTTTGLPKGYEQYF. In DNA, the CDR3 is TGTGCCAGCAGCCCACGCACTACCACGGGACTCCCCAAGGGCTACGAGCAGTACTTC.

The chain joins TRBV5-1 to TRBJ2-3, with D possibly matching TRBD2 (6 bases). The CDR3 runs to 15 residues. Trimming stripped 3 bases from V and 0 bases from J, with 11 bases between. Germline V gene sequence: CDR1 SGHRS, CDR2 YFSETQ. CDR3 in DNA: TGCGCCAGCAGCTCTCTAGCGCCCAGCACAGATACGCAGTATTTT. This sequence encodes CASSSLAPSTDTQYF.

The V gene is TRBV11-3, the J gene TRBJ2-2; D might be TRBD1 (6 bases). V was shortened by 0 bases and J by 4 bases, with 9 bases between the two germline ends. CDR1 is SGHNT, CDR2 YENEEA, per germline. The CDR3 is 15 amino acids. CDR3 amino acids: CASSLDQGRTGELFF. The CDR3 DNA follows: TGTGCCAGCAGCTTAGATCAGGGGCGCACCGGGGAGCTGTTTTTT.

V is TRBV5-1 and J is TRBJ2-7; D may be TRBD2 (5 bases). The CDR3 length is 14 residues. The V gene lost 3 bases and the J gene lost 2 bases, with 12 bases spanning the gap. CDR1 and CDR2 (germline): SGHRS, YFSETQ. As DNA, the CDR3 is TGCGCCAGCAGCTCAGAGGAGGCGGCCTACGAGCAGTACTTC. This gives the protein CASSSEEAAYEQYF.

The chain joins TRBV9 to TRBJ2-5, with D maybe TRBD2 (6 bases). CDR3 length equals 15 residues. The V end was cut by 0 bases, the J end by 7 bases, with 16 bases between. Germline assignment: CDR1 SGDLS and CDR2 YYNGEE. The CDR3 region is CASSVEGRDGGTQYF. CDR3 bases: TGTGCCAGCAGCGTAGAAGGCAGGGACGGGGGGACCCAGTACTTC.

The V and J genes are TRBV6-1 and TRBJ2-7; 7 bases are a match to TRBD1. Trimming removed 8 bases from V and 1 base from J; junction bases left unmatched: 11. Germline lookup yields CDR1 MNHNS and CDR2 SASEGT. This CDR3 is built from 15 residues. CDR3 DNA sequence: TGTGCCAGCGCGGCTAATATGGACAGGTCCTACGAGCAGTACTTC. Translated: CASAANMDRSYEQYF.

J is TRBJ1-1 and V is TRBV7-3; no definite D call. V was pared by 0 bases and J by 2 bases, with 7 bases between. This CDR3 has 14 residues. Germline V gene data show CDR1 as SGHTA and CDR2 as FQGTGA. The CDR3 nucleotides read TGTGCCAGCAGCTTAACGACACTTAACACTGAAGCTTTCTTT. It specifies CASSLTTLNTEAFF. Complete variable domain (other parts from reference TRBV7-3 and TRBJ1-1): GAGVSQTPSNKVTEKGKYVELRCDPISGHTALYWYRQSLGQGPEFLIYFQGTGAADDSGLPNDRFFAVRPEGSVSTLKIQRTERGDSAVYLCASSLTTLNTEAFFGQGTRLTVV.

The table lists this clone with a count of one. The V call is TRBV4-1, the J call TRBJ2-7, with 9 bases fitting TRBD2. CDR3 size: 15 residues. Losses at the gene ends were 4 bases for V and 1 base for J; bases not matched to a gene: 5. From germline, CDR1 is MGHRA and CDR2 YSYEKL. The CDR3 loop reads CASSPTSGTSYEQYF. The CDR3, as DNA: TGCGCCAGCAGCCCGACTAGCGGCACATCCTACGAGCAGTACTTC.

The V and J genes are TRBV2 and TRBJ1-5; 10 positions agree with TRBD1. Germline CDR1 SNHLY, CDR2 FYNNEI. The CDR3 totals 16 residues. The V gene end was trimmed by 5 bases and the J gene end by 3 bases; junction bases not matched to a gene: 7. The CDR3 bases are TGTGCCAGCAGTCGGACAGGGGGTCCCCTCAATCAGCCCCAGCATTTT. Amino acid sequence: CASSRTGGPLNQPQHF.

The chain employs TRBV6-5 and TRBJ2-3, with 10 positions matching TRBD1. The germline CDR1 and CDR2 sequences are MNHEY and SVGAGI. Trimming cost V 8 bases and J 10 bases; bases outside gene matches: 15. The CDR3 runs to 15 residues. In nucleotides, the CDR3 is TGTGCCAGCGAACCCGGGACAGGGGCCAGAGGTTCGCAGTATTTT. Its translation is CASEPGTGARGSQYF.

The gene calls are TRBV27 and TRBJ2-1; 11 positions agree with TRBD2. The CDR3 has 16 residues. The trim removed 6 bases at V and 4 bases at J, leaving 8 bases unmatched. CDR1 and CDR2 (germline): MNHEY, SMNVEV (reference sequence). CDR3 sequence: CASSPSGGILYNEQFF. In nucleotides, the CDR3 is TGTGCCAGCAGCCCTAGCGGGGGGATATTATACAATGAGCAGTTCTTC.

This chain connects TRBV7-9 to TRBJ1-6; 7 bases align to TRBD1. The CDR3 has 13 amino acids. Trimming took 8 bases from V and 6 from J; bases not matched to a gene: 4. CDR1 and CDR2 from the germline V gene are SEHNR and FQNEAQ (reference sequence). The CDR3 DNA follows: TGTGCCAGCCGGGACAGCAGTAATTCACCCCTCCACTTT. This encodes CASRDSSNSPLHF.

CDR3 in DNA: TGCGCCAGCAGCCCCCCGGCGGGGATGAGCTCCTACGAGCAGTACTTC. It codes for CASSPPAGMSSYEQYF. V and J are TRBV4-1 and TRBJ2-7; the D gene is possibly TRBD2 (6 bases). CDR3 length: 16 residues. Looked up from germline, CDR1 is MGHRA and CDR2 is YSYEKL. V gave up 4 bases and J gave up 0 bases, with 16 bases separating them.

V is TRBV4-2 and J is TRBJ2-5, with TRBD2 matching 7 bases. V dropped 0 bases and J dropped 0; count of bases not matched to a gene: 7. Germline loops: CDR1 LGHNA, CDR2 YNFKEQ. This CDR3 has 17 residues. The CDR3 nucleotides read TGTGCCAGCAGCCAAGATGAGACTAGCAGGAACCAAGAGACCCAGTACTTC. It is translated as CASSQDETSRNQETQYF.

V usage is TRBV11-2 and J usage is TRBJ2-3; no clear D. V was pared by 1 base and J by 5 bases, with 7 bases between. The CDR3 has 13 residues. Germline CDR1 reads SGHAT; CDR2 reads FQNNGV. The CDR3 DNA sequence: TGTGCCAGCAGCTTAGCGGGTGTAGATACGCAGTATTTT. This translates into CASSLAGVDTQYF.

V usage is TRBV21-1 and J usage is TRBJ1-2; TRBD1 is the table's D call and was not checked against the DNA. TRBV21-1 is labeled a pseudogene. CDR3 length: 15 amino acids. The CDR3 nucleotides are TGTGCCAGCAGCAAAGCCGAGACAGAAAACTATGGCTACACCTTC. Translation gives CASSKAETENYGYTF.

V and J are TRBV21-1 and TRBJ2-5; the DNA was not compared with TRBD2, the D call given in the table. TRBV21-1 is annotated as a pseudogene. The CDR3 loop spans 14 amino acids. The CDR3 nucleotides read TGTGCCAGCAGCAAAGAACGGTGGAGGTGGCCCCAGTACTTC. Its protein product is CASSKERWRWPQYF.

The chain recombines TRBV27 with TRBJ2-7; D remains ambiguous. V lost 6 bases, J lost 11 bases, and 17 bases lay in between. The germline CDR1 and CDR2 sequences are MNHEY and SMNVEV (reference sequence). CDR3 size: 12 residues. CDR3 protein: CASSTPLGNKYF. CDR3 nucleotide sequence: TGTGCCAGCAGCACACCTCTAGGAAATAAGTACTTC.

This rearrangement joins TRBV6-1 to TRBJ2-7; unclear D gene. Germline V gene lookup returns CDR1 MNHNS and CDR2 SASEGT. This CDR3 region has 14 residues. The V and J ends lost 3 bases and 2 bases respectively, with 11 bases between them. The CDR3 sequence is CASSEPAAAYEQYF. CDR3 DNA sequence: TGTGCCAGCAGTGAGCCCGCGGCAGCCTACGAGCAGTACTTC.

The chain has TRBV5-1 and TRBJ2-3; the D gene is possibly TRBD2 (6 bases). The CDR3 covers 15 residues. The germline CDR1 and CDR2 sequences are SGHRS and YFSETQ. V was pared by 1 base and J by 2 bases, with 11 bases between. The CDR3 protein is CASSLLGGNTDTQYF. The CDR3 nucleotides are TGCGCCAGCAGCTTGTTGGGGGGAAACACAGATACGCAGTATTTT.

The chain links TRBV15 to TRBJ1-4; D call uncertain. Trimming left V 1 base short and J 8 bases short, with 8 bases between. The CDR3 has 13 amino acids. CDR1 LNHNV and CDR2 YYDKDF come from the germline V gene (reference sequence). CDR3 sequence reads: CATSRGAREKLFF. The CDR3 nucleotides read TGTGCCACCAGCAGAGGTGCTCGGGAAAAACTGTTTTTT. Based on the CDR3 plus reference TRBV15 and TRBJ1-4, the full variable domain is DAMVIQNPRYQVTQFGKPVTLSCSQTLNHNVMYWYQQKSSQAPKLLFHYYDKDFNNEADTPDNFQSRRPNTSFCFLDIRSPGLGDTAMYLCATSRGAREKLFFGSGTQLSVL.

The chain carries TRBV6-1 and TRBJ2-2; D remains unclear. From germline, CDR1 is MNHNS and CDR2 SASEGT. The CDR3 is 10 residues long. Trimming removed 8 bases from V and 8 bases from J, with 6 bases in between. CDR3 DNA: TGTGCCAGCGGAGTTGGGGAGCTGTTTTTT. Protein: CASGVGELFF.